A selection of T cell receptor beta chains follows, all from one sample in a study of blood T cell repertoires in COVID-19. The repertoire was sequenced with immunoSEQ multiplex PCR; TCRdb's copy has only in-frame clones and lacks some. Of fewer than 400,000 clones in the sample, approximately 85% are singletons; the top ten hold roughly 2%. Sample: PBMCs or T cells enriched from blood (not recorded which). The source is a man younger than 40 who had recovered from COVID-19. Both conserved end residues are part of each CDR3. The order of the fields is V gene, D gene, CDR3 length, clone size, J gene, CDR3 DNA, CDR3 protein. A D gene is named only where the DNA matches it firmly. Only some rows state a clone size, as once, few, many or a class for expanded clones.

>TRBV24-1|.|14|once|TRBJ2-3
TGTGCCACCAGTGATCCAGCGGCTCCAGATACGCAGTATTTT
CATSDPAAPDTQYF
>TRBV24-1|TRBD2|13|.|TRBJ2-1
TGTGCCACCAGTGCCTCTCCTAGCGGCGGTGCTTTCTTC
CATSASPSGGAFF
>TRBV10-3|.|14|.|TRBJ2-3
TGTGCCTCGGGAGAGGCCGTGGGCACAGATACGCAGTATTTT
CASGEAVGTDTQYF
>TRBV5-1|.|14|.|TRBJ1-1
TGCGCCAGCACGGTACTTGGCGGAGATACTGAAGCTTTCTTT
CASTVLGGDTEAFF
>TRBV11-3|.|13|.|TRBJ1-6
TGTGCCAGCAGCTTAGCCCCCAACGCGCCCCTCCACTTT
CASSLAPNAPLHF
>TRBV12-3/TRBV12-4|TRBD1|13|.|TRBJ2-5
TGTGCCAGCACCCCGGGACAGGGTCAGACCCAGTACTTC
CASTPGQGQTQYF
>TRBV13|TRBD1|20|.|TRBJ2-3
TGTGCCAGCAGCGCTAGATTACACAGGGGTGAACCGGGCTACACAGATACGCAGTATTTT
CASSARLHRGEPGYTDTQYF
>TRBV21-1|.|13|.|TRBJ1-1
TGTGCCAGCAGGACAGGACGGAACACTGAAGCTTTCTTT
CASRTGRNTEAFF
>TRBV28|.|13|.|TRBJ1-1
TGTGCCAGCGGCGGACAGCTTAACACTGAAGCTTTCTTT
CASGGQLNTEAFF
>TRBV4-3|TRBD2|16|.|TRBJ2-3
TGCGCCAGCAGCCCGGGGACTAGCCGGAGCACAGATACGCAGTATTTT
CASSPGTSRSTDTQYF
>TRBV4-2|TRBD1|15|.|TRBJ2-2
TGTGCCAGCAGCGACGGGACAGGGGGCACCGGGGAGCTGTTTTTT
CASSDGTGGTGELFF
>TRBV29-1|TRBD1|14|once|TRBJ1-2
TGCAGCGTTGATAGGGAGGACAGGAACTATGGCTACACCTTC
CSVDREDRNYGYTF
>TRBV25-1|TRBD1|13|.|TRBJ1-2
TGTGCCAGCAGTGAAACAGGGGGCTATGGCTACACCTTC
CASSETGGYGYTF
>TRBV19|.|11|.|TRBJ1-1
TGTGCCAGCGACAGAGGCACTGAAGCTTTCTTT
CASDRGTEAFF
>TRBV3-1/TRBV3-2|.|16|.|TRBJ1-1
TGTGCCAGCAGCCGGAACCCGTCAAGAGGGAACACTGAAGCTTTCTTT
CASSRNPSRGNTEAFF
>TRBV3-1/TRBV3-2|.|13|.|TRBJ1-2
TGTGCCAGCAGCCCGAGGGACTTCTATGGCTACACCTTC
CASSPRDFYGYTF
>TRBV30|.|13|.|TRBJ1-1
TGTGCCTGGAGTGTTCAGGGGCACACTGAAGCTTTCTTT
CAWSVQGHTEAFF
>TRBV2|TRBD1|15|.|TRBJ2-1
TGTGCCAGCAGTGAAAGGGGACAGGATTACAATGAGCAGTTCTTC
CASSERGQDYNEQFF
>TRBV4-3|.|15|.|TRBJ1-3
TGCGCCAGCAGCCAAGATTGGGGAGGGTTCAACACCATATATTTT
CASSQDWGGFNTIYF
>TRBV27|.|15|.|TRBJ2-1
TGTGCCAGCAGTTTATGGGTAAGGGGGGGCGATGAGCAGTTCTTC
CASSLWVRGGDEQFF
>TRBV6-5|TRBD1|13|once|TRBJ2-7
TGTGCCAGCACCCGGACAGGGACAAGCGAGCAGTACTTC
CASTRTGTSEQYF
>TRBV7-9|TRBD1|16|.|TRBJ2-3
TGTGCCAGCAGCCCCCAACAGGGGCGTCGCACAGATACGCAGTATTTT
CASSPQQGRRTDTQYF
>TRBV18|.|13|.|TRBJ2-1
TGTGCCAGCTCACCAGGGGCTGACAATGAGCAGTTCTTC
CASSPGADNEQFF
>TRBV16|.|11|once|TRBJ1-1
TGTGCCAGCAGACGCGGCACTGAAGCTTTCTTT
CASRRGTEAFF
>TRBV11-2|.|15|.|TRBJ2-3
TGTGCCAGCAGCTTCGGTATCAGGGACACAGATACGCAGTATTTT
CASSFGIRDTDTQYF
>TRBV10-2|TRBD1|14|.|TRBJ1-2
TGCGCCAGCAGAAACGGACAGGGGAACTATGGCTACACCTTC
CASRNGQGNYGYTF
>TRBV7-9|TRBD1|16|.|TRBJ2-3
TGTGCCAGCAGCGGTAACAGGGGGCTGGGCACAGATACGCAGTATTTT
CASSGNRGLGTDTQYF
>TRBV30|.|13|.|TRBJ1-2
TGTGCCTGGAAGAGGCGACAGAACTATGGCTACACCTTC
CAWKRRQNYGYTF
>TRBV7-2|TRBD1|15|few|TRBJ1-5
TGTGCCAGCAGCTTGGGACAGGGGATCGGTCAGCCCCAGCATTTT
CASSLGQGIGQPQHF
>TRBV12-3/TRBV12-4|TRBD2|12|.|TRBJ2-3
TGTGCCAGCCGAGAAGCGGGGACGTTGGAGTATTTT
CASREAGTLEYF
>TRBV10-3|TRBD2|17|.|TRBJ2-1
TGTGCCATCAGTGAGGGACCGGGGGGAGGCTCCTACAATGAGCAGTTCTTC
CAISEGPGGGSYNEQFF
>TRBV7-3|.|16|.|TRBJ1-6
TGTGCCAGCAGCCTCACCGGGACATGGGACAATTCACCCCTCCACTTT
CASSLTGTWDNSPLHF
>TRBV19|TRBD2|15|few|TRBJ2-1
TGTGCCAGTACCCTGGCCCTAGCGGGGACCAATGAGCAGTTCTTC
CASTLALAGTNEQFF
>TRBV7-8|.|18|.|TRBJ1-1
TGTGCCAGCAGCTTAAAGAGACATCCTCCGTTGTTGAACACTGAAGCTTTCTTT
CASSLKRHPPLLNTEAFF
>TRBV4-2|TRBD1|13|.|TRBJ2-7
TGTGCCAGCAGCCATGAACAGGGGTACGAGCAGTACTTC
CASSHEQGYEQYF
>TRBV11-2|.|16|.|TRBJ1-3
TGTGCCAGCAGCTTACTCGGGGGGAGGTCTGGAAACACCATATATTTT
CASSLLGGRSGNTIYF
>TRBV6-6|.|16|.|TRBJ1-1
TGTGCCAGCAGACGTCTAGTTCTCCTTGGGAACACTGAAGCTTTCTTT
CASRRLVLLGNTEAFF